These 19 T cell receptor beta chains were sequenced from one sample in a study of CD8+ T cells in alopecia areata. Investigators isolated RNA and reverse transcribed it into cDNA to act as the sequencing template. Produced via immunoSEQ multiplex PCR; TCRdb's table is partial and in-frame only. Altogether about 270,000 clones were found in the sample, and no singletons occur. The authors sorted pooled cutaneous lymph node cells using CD4, CD8alpha, NKG2D, NKG2ACE and other markers. Sequencing used CD4+ T cells sorted from a lymph node. These receptor sequences come from a C3H/HeJ mouse with alopecia areata. MHC haplotype here: H2-k.

This clone showed up many times. The genes are named according to mouse. From the germline J gene comes the end of the CDR3, since the read stops 4 residues before it. The J gene is TRBJ1-2, the V gene TRBV13-2; a possible D gene is TRBD1 (6 bases). CDR3 size: 13 residues. Between the trimmed V and J ends, which lost 1 base and 2 bases, there was a span of 6 bases. Germline lookup yields CDR1 NNHNN and CDR2 SYGAGS (reference sequence). The CDR3: CASGDTGNSDYTF. Partial CDR3 DNA: TGTGCCAGCGGTGATACAGGGAACTCC.

This clone was found a few times. The gene symbols are mouse symbols. The CDR3 extends 3 residues past the end of the read, so its final part is completed from the germline J gene. The chain has TRBV13-3 and TRBJ1-6; TRBD1 is a possible D gene (6 bases). TRBJ1-6 is an open reading frame whose function is uncertain. Germline CDR1 and CDR2: NNHDY and SYVADS. The CDR3 contains 14 residues. V lost 4 bases and J lost 4, with 9 bases in between. The DNA read from the CDR3 is TGTGCCAGCAGTCGGGGGGCGTATAATTCGCCC. This codes for CASSRGAYNSP. The full-length CDR3 reads as CASSRGAYNSPLYF.

This clone appeared a few times. Gene names follow the mouse nomenclature. The CDR3 end falls 4 residues outside the read, so it is completed with the germline J gene. Within the sample, other DNA sequences also encode this same CDR3. This chain connects TRBV1 to TRBJ2-2; D call uncertain. The CDR3 contains 14 residues. V lost 3 bases and J lost 1, with 6 bases in between. Germline CDR1 is NSQYPW and CDR2 is LRSPGD (reference sequence). The sequenced part of the CDR3 DNA is TGCACCTGCAGTGCGGCTGAAAACACCGGG. Translating gives CTCSAAENTG. The whole CDR3 protein is CTCSAAENTGQLYF.

The sample holds a few counts of this clone. Mouse germline and gene names are used. The read terminates 4 residues before the CDR3 end, so the remaining end is supplied by the germline J gene. V and J are TRBV13-3 and TRBJ2-5; D is possibly TRBD1 (5 bases). Germline V gene data show CDR1 as NNHDY and CDR2 as SYVADS. The CDR3 is 14 residues long. CDR3 DNA (partial): TGTGCCAGCAGTGAGAGGGGATGGAAAGAC. Translated: CASSERGWKD. The entire CDR3 protein reads CASSERGWKDTQYF. Variable domain in full (rest from reference TRBV13-3 and TRBJ2-5): EAAVTQSPRSKVAVTGGKVTLSCHQTNNHDYMYWYRQDTGHGLRLIHYSYVADSTEKGDIPDGYKASRPSQENFSLILELASLSQTAVYFCASSERGWKDTQYFGPGTRLLVL.

This clone came up a few times. Genes and germline are mouse. The sequence runs out 4 residues before the end of the CDR3; the remainder is reconstructed from the germline J gene. Other DNA sequences in the sample encode the same CDR3. The chain recombines TRBV5 with TRBJ2-1; 9 nucleotides line up with TRBD2. V trimming: 4 bases; J trimming: 5 bases; junction bases outside the gene matches: 6. Germline V gene data show CDR1 as LGHNA and CDR2 as YNLKQL (reference sequence). The CDR3 is 15 amino acids. The CDR3 loop reads CASSPRDWVDAEQFF. CDR3 bases read: TGTGCCAGCAGCCCCCGGGACTGGGTCGATGCT.

A word on this clone: This could be a read error, since a much larger clone is one nucleotide away. Any gene name here is a mouse gene name. Sequencing ends 4 residues short of the CDR3 end; the germline J gene provides the rest. The chain is built from TRBV19 and TRBJ2-2, with 7 bases identical to TRBD1. This CDR3 comprises 14 residues. With V trimmed by 4 bases and J by 2 bases, 2 bases remained unmatched. Germline V CDR1 and CDR2: FNHDT, SITEND (reference sequence). The CDR3 sequence is CASSWDSNTGQLYF. The CDR3 DNA, read in part, is TGTGCCAGCAGTTGGGACAGTAACACCGGG.

This clone was counted between two and nine times. Genes here carry mouse names. The DNA ends 4 residues before the CDR3 does, and the rest of the CDR3 is filled in from the germline J gene. The genes are TRBV19 and TRBJ2-5; D may be TRBD1 (6 bases). Germline CDR1 FNHDT, CDR2 SITEND (reference sequence). The CDR3 covers 13 residues. The chain's CDR3 is CASSMDRADTQYF. The sequenced CDR3 bases are TGTGCCAGCAGTATGGACAGAGCAGAC.

This clone was counted between two and nine times. The gene names given are mouse names. CDR3 region: CASGDAGGGRSQNTLYF. The sequenced CDR3 bases are TGTGCCAGCGGTGATGCGGGGGGGGGTCGGAGTCAAAAC. The rearrangement joins TRBV13-2 to TRBJ2-4; 7 bases fit TRBD2. Sequencing ends 4 residues short of the CDR3 end; the germline J gene provides the rest. V was pared by 0 bases and J by 0 bases, with 7 bases of the junction left unmatched. From germline, CDR1 is NNHNN and CDR2 SYGAGS (reference sequence). The CDR3 loop spans 17 amino acids.

The table lists this clone with many counts. Genes and germline are mouse. From the germline J gene comes the end of the CDR3, since the read stops 3 residues before it. Distinct nucleotide sequences in the sample also encode this CDR3. The chain has TRBV1 and TRBJ1-6, with D maybe TRBD1 (6 bases). TRBJ1-6 is known as an ORF, though its function is uncertain. Germline CDR1 is NSQYPW and CDR2 is LRSPGD (reference sequence). This CDR3 has 15 residues. The V end lost 0 bases, the J end lost 7 bases, and 10 bases lay between the germline ends. The CDR3 DNA, read in part, is TGCACCTGCAGTGCAGATGCGGGACAAAATTCGCCC. Residues: CTCSADAGQNSP. The whole CDR3 sequence reads CTCSADAGQNSPLYF.

This clone has a handful of counts. These gene names are mouse names. The sequenced fragment ends 4 residues before the CDR3 boundary, so the rest is inferred from the germline J gene. The chain couples TRBV31 to TRBJ1-1; 8 positions agree with TRBD1. Germline assignment: CDR1 GKSSPN and CDR2 SITVG. CDR3 length: 13 amino acids. Trimming at V came to 5 bases and at J to 1 base, leaving 3 bases not matched to a gene. CDR3 sequence: CAWAGTGNTEVFF. The DNA read from the CDR3 is TGTGCCTGGGCCGGGACAGGGAACACA.

Points on this clone: Mouse gene names apply. The read ends 4 residues before the CDR3 terminus; that terminus is restored from the germline J gene. The V call is TRBV14, the J call TRBJ1-1; TRBD1 matches 10 bases. The CDR3 covers 13 residues. Germline V CDR1 and CDR2: SGHDT, FRDEAV. The CDR3 here is CASSLGQGAEVFF. The CDR3 DNA, read in part, is TGTGCCAGCAGTTTAGGACAGGGGGCA. The full variable domain, rest sourced from reference TRBV14 and TRBJ1-1, is EAGVTQSPRYAVLQEGQAVSFWCDPISGHDTLYWYQQPRDQGPQLLVYFRDEAVIDNSQLPSDRFSAVRPKGTNSTLKIQSAKQGDTATYLCASSLGQGAEVFFGKGTRLTVV.

A few counts support this clone. These gene names are mouse names. The CDR3 extends 4 residues past the end of the read, so its final part is completed from the germline J gene. This chain joins TRBV14 and TRBJ2-7; 14 positions match TRBD2. CDR3 length: 17 amino acids. Trimming took 4 bases from V and 1 from J; bases not matched to a gene: 7. CDR1 is SGHDT, CDR2 FRDEAV, per germline. The CDR3 sequence: CASSRDWGGARSYEQYF. The CDR3 bases that were read are TGTGCCAGCAGTCGGGACTGGGGGGGCGCGAGGTCCTAT.

With respect to this clone: Gene names follow the mouse nomenclature. The CDR3 end lies 4 residues beyond the end of the read and is filled in from the germline J gene. The gene calls are TRBV3 and TRBJ2-5; TRBD2 aligns across 10 bases. Trimming cost V 4 bases and J 3 bases; bases outside gene matches: 13. CDR3 length: 18 residues. From germline, CDR1 is SNHLY and CDR2 FYNGKV (reference sequence). Incomplete CDR3 DNA: TGTGCCAGCAGCTCCCTTGGGGTCGACTGGGGGGTTCAAGAC. Protein: CASSSLGVDWGVQD. The complete CDR3 sequence is CASSSLGVDWGVQDTQYF.

Of note for this clone: Gene names and germline refer to mouse. The sequenced part of the CDR3 DNA is TGTGCCAGCAGTGCAGGACTGTATAATTCGCCC. This gives the protein CASSAGLYNSP. The CDR3 reads in full as CASSAGLYNSPLYF. The chain recombines TRBV13-1 with TRBJ1-6; D unresolved. The CDR3 goes on 3 residues after the read ends, and that part is filled in from the germline J gene. TRBJ1-6 is placed among ORFs of uncertain function. CDR1 NSHNY and CDR2 SYGAGN come from the germline V gene. This CDR3 has 14 residues. The V gene lost 3 bases and the J gene lost 4 bases, with 8 bases spanning the gap.

This clone has a handful of counts. Mouse gene names and germline throughout. From the germline J gene comes the end of the CDR3, since the read stops 4 residues before it. Additional DNA sequences in this sample encode the identical CDR3. This sequence joins TRBV13-1 and TRBJ2-1; TRBD2 agrees at 12 bases. The CDR3 covers 15 residues. V lost 3 bases to trimming and J lost 4 bases; unmatched junction nucleotides: 2. Germline CDR1 is NSHNY and CDR2 is SYGAGN. The CDR3 bases that were read are TGTGCCAGCAGTGGGACTGGGGGGGTATATGCT. Translated: CASSGTGGVYA. Given in full, the CDR3 is CASSGTGGVYAEQFF.

Comments on this clone: The genes are named according to mouse. The CDR3 is cut off 4 residues early in the read; its end comes from the germline J gene. This rearrangement joins TRBV13-3 to TRBJ2-2; 9 bases fit TRBD1. This CDR3 contains 17 residues. Germline V gives CDR1 NNHDY, CDR2 SYVADS. The J segment lost 2 bases and the V segment lost 2 bases, leaving 7 bases of the junction unmatched. CDR3 DNA, as far as it was read: TGTGCCAGCAGTGAATTACGGGACAGGGAGAACACCGGG. It yields the protein CASSELRDRENTG. The full CDR3 reads CASSELRDRENTGQLYF.

This clone has more than one count but fewer than ten. These gene names are mouse names. The read ends 4 residues shy of where the CDR3 ends; the end is completed using the germline J gene. The chain combines TRBV1 with TRBJ2-2, with TRBD2 as a possible D gene (6 bases). This CDR3 has 16 amino acids. CDR1 is NSQYPW, CDR2 LRSPGD, per germline (reference sequence). With 1 base removed from V and 1 base from J, the gap between germline ends came to 10 bases. The CDR3 loop reads CTCSAVILGNTGQLYF. The sequenced part of the CDR3 DNA is TGCACCTGCAGTGCAGTGATACTGGGAAACACCGGG. Drawing the rest from reference TRBV1 and TRBJ2-2, the complete variable domain is VTLLEQNPRWRLVPRGQAVNLRCILKNSQYPWMSWYQQDLQKQLQWLFTLRSPGDKEVKSLPGADYLATRVTDTELRLQVANMSQGRTLYCTCSAVILGNTGQLYFGEGSKLTVL.

To note about this clone: Gene and germline names: mouse. The read gets to within 4 residues of the CDR3 end, and the germline J gene fills in the rest. Other DNA sequences in this sample translate to the same CDR3. The J gene is TRBJ2-7, the V gene TRBV1; D possibly matches TRBD1 or TRBD2 (5 bases each). The CDR3 totals 13 residues. Germline CDR1 NSQYPW, CDR2 LRSPGD (reference sequence). The CDR3 sequence: CTCSAGQGYEQYF. The part of the CDR3 DNA that was read is TGCACCTGCAGTGCGGGGCAGGGATAT. Based on the CDR3 plus reference TRBV1 and TRBJ2-7, the full variable domain is VTLLEQNPRWRLVPRGQAVNLRCILKNSQYPWMSWYQQDLQKQLQWLFTLRSPGDKEVKSLPGADYLATRVTDTELRLQVANMSQGRTLYCTCSAGQGYEQYFGPGTRLTVL.

A note on this clone: A much larger clone differs by one base, so this may be a read error. The gene symbols are mouse symbols. Read sequence stops 4 residues before the CDR3 end, and the germline J gene provides the missing end. The same CDR3 is also encoded by other DNA sequences in this sample. The chain couples TRBV14 to TRBJ2-1; 7 nucleotides match TRBD1. From germline, CDR1 is SGHDT and CDR2 FRDEAV. The V gene end was trimmed by 4 bases and the J gene end by 4 bases; junction bases not matched to a gene: 2. This CDR3 is 13 amino acids long. CDR3 sequence reads: CASSPGQYAEQFF. CDR3 DNA, as far as it was read: TGTGCCAGCAGTCCGGGACAGTATGCT.